A single T cell receptor beta chain is shown here with its context. The V end was cut by 2 bases, the J end by 6 bases, with 13 bases between. The germline V gene has CDR1 SGHAT and CDR2 FQNNGV. The CDR3 length is 14 residues. The record originates from a study of blood T cell repertoires in COVID-19. Overall study: Sample material is recorded as cDNA or gDNA derived from T cells, B-cell-depleted T cells, or PBMCs.

Authors' processing steps: The assay estimated nucleated cells by amplifying reference gene primers. Assay used: immunoSEQ multiplex PCR; TCRdb lists only in-frame clones, some missing. V and J calls and clone size follow that table, whereas D and trimming were derived from the DNA. The table includes 250,000 or so clones, around 93% detected once. This clonotype originated in a man aged 35 to 55 who had been exposed to COVID-19. Input material: PBMCs or T cells enriched from blood (not recorded which). The rearrangement joins TRBV11-2 to TRBJ1-2; tentative D call: TRBD1 (5 bases). In DNA form, the CDR3 reads TGTGCCAGCAGCTTACCCCCGTTGGGGCATGGCTACACCTTC. It translates to CASSLPPLGHGYTF. The whole variable domain, remainder taken from reference TRBV11-2 and TRBJ1-2, is EAGVAQSPRYKIIEKRQSVAFWCNPISGHATLYWYQQILGQGPKLLIQFQNNGVVDDSQLPKDRFSAERLKGVDSTLKIQPAKLEDSAVYLCASSLPPLGHGYTFGSGTRLTVV.